This TCR beta chain was sequenced for a study of OX40 agonist ivuxolimab in advanced cancers. Study-level background: A mean age of approximately 58 years, range about 20 to 85, was recorded, and roughly 80% were male. Points from the study as a whole: Both blood CD4+ and CD8+ T cells showed clonal growth by week 6 at 0.1 to 3.0 mg/kg.

V shed 8 bases and J shed 3 bases, with 13 bases lying between them. Germline-derived CDR1 and CDR2 are MNHNY and SVGAGI (reference sequence). This CDR3 comprises 13 residues. The table came from immunoSEQ multiplex PCR; TCRdb's copy has only in-frame clones and leaves some out. Of about 73,000 clones listed, roughly 86% were seen once; the top ten hold roughly 8%. On cycle 4 day 1 and cycle 7 day 1, as well as at baseline, blood was sampled. Concerning this clone: Its antigen is not known.

The gene calls are TRBV6-6 and TRBJ2-5, with a tentative D call TRBD1 (5 bases). The origin of this receptor is an adult with an advanced solid tumor such as melanoma, head and neck, liver or kidney cancer. The sample in question was CD4+ or CD8+ T cells sorted from blood, obtained in a trial of the OX40 agonist ivuxolimab. CDR3 DNA: TGTGCCAGCTCTATTCTCAGGGAAGAGACCCAGTACTTC. Translated, it gives CASSILREETQYF.